Listed below are T cell receptor beta chains from one sample, sequenced in a study of cytomegalovirus exposure and HLA in healthy donors. Assay: immunoSEQ multiplex PCR; the TCRdb copy retains only in-frame clones and omits some. The data contain about 190,000 clones, 65% to 75% of them singletons. The sequenced sample was PBMCs. Receptors originate from a man aged 30 to 45 in good health and CMV-seropositive. Both conserved end residues are part of each CDR3. D genes are given only for firm matches. Size is omitted from some rows. Given values are once, few, many or a class for expanded clones.

TRBV7-9	-	TRBJ1-5	-	CASSSGVLNQPQHF	TGTGCCAGCAGCTCGGGGGTCTTAAATCAGCCCCAGCATTTT
TRBV27	-	TRBJ2-5	-	CASSLWGSSQETQYF	TGTGCCAGCAGTTTATGGGGCAGCTCCCAAGAGACCCAGTACTTC
TRBV6-5	TRBD1	TRBJ2-7	many	CASSYSGTEPYEQYF	TGTGCCAGCAGTTACTCCGGGACAGAACCCTACGAGCAGTACTTC
TRBV7-2	TRBD2	TRBJ2-1	few	CASSPQGLRAGVQFF	TGTGCCAGCAGCCCCCAAGGACTACGAGCGGGAGTGCAGTTCTTC
TRBV7-2	-	TRBJ1-2	-	CASSPDTNYGYTF	TGTGCCAGCAGCCCGGACACAAACTATGGCTACACCTTC
TRBV12-2	-	TRBJ2-2	-	CASRQTRLAGGRDYTGELFF	TGTGCAAGTCGCCAGACTCGACTAGCGGGGGGGAGGGATTACACCGGGGAGCTGTTTTTT
TRBV18	-	TRBJ1-3	-	CASSPRESLGNTIYF	TGTGCCAGCTCACCACGCGAGAGCCTTGGAAACACCATATATTTT
TRBV18	TRBD1	TRBJ2-6	-	CASSALGGTGAPGANVLTF	TGTGCCAGCTCAGCCTTAGGAGGGACAGGGGCCCCTGGGGCCAACGTCCTGACTTTC
TRBV9	-	TRBJ1-2	-	CASSVSAGAYGYTF	TGTGCCAGCAGCGTATCCGCTGGGGCCTATGGCTACACCTTC
TRBV7-9	-	TRBJ2-7	-	CASSLGASARGEGEQYF	TGTGCCAGCAGCTTAGGTGCGTCCGCGCGGGGAGAAGGCGAGCAGTACTTC
TRBV27	TRBD1	TRBJ1-5	-	CASSLRQGWQPQHF	TGTGCCAGCAGTTTAAGACAGGGTTGGCAGCCCCAGCATTTT
TRBV28	TRBD1	TRBJ1-5	-	CASRDRPDQPQHF	TGTGCCAGCAGGGACAGGCCGGATCAGCCCCAGCATTTT
TRBV5-4	TRBD2	TRBJ2-7	-	CASSPGLGEQYF	TGTGCCAGCAGCCCCGGACTAGGAGAGCAGTACTTC